This entry features one TCR beta chain sequence. Its target is unknown. The source of the sample is a study of cytomegalovirus exposure and HLA in healthy donors. As for the study in general: Most donors, 70% to 85% of a few hundred genotyped, fell in the Caucasian-associated ancestry cluster.

Use of 60 Vbeta and 13 Jbeta primers characterized the PCR. Method: immunoSEQ multiplex PCR; TCRdb's copy keeps in-frame clones and lacks some. The data hold over 150,000 clones, with 77% observed a single time. The CDR3 is 15 residues long. Germline CDR1 is SGHDN and CDR2 is FVKESK. The V end was cut by 1 base, the J end by 2 bases, with 12 bases between. The study's findings and limits: A later analysis linked a missense variant in DCLRE1C to the trimming of TCR beta V and J genes.

The chain couples TRBV14 to TRBJ2-7; no clear D gene. The receptor was isolated from a young woman in good health and CMV-seropositive. The material sequenced was PBMCs. The CDR3 nucleotides are TGTGCCAGCAGCCAAGGGGCAGAGCCTGCCTACGAGCAGTACTTC. It specifies CASSQGAEPAYEQYF.